This is a list of T cell receptor beta chains from one sample in a study of vaccination and CD4 T cells after COVID-19. Their recognized antigens are unknown. TCRdb re-derived calls from the PCR reads in MiXCR, one entry per CDR3 protein. Here the sample spans 15,000 to 20,000 distinct CDR3 sequences, approximately 45% being singletons. Sample: CD4+ T cells from blood, cultured in vitro, taken after SARS-CoV-2 vaccination. The receptors were sampled from a human donor who had recovered from COVID-19. CDR3s include the opening cysteine and the closing phenylalanine or tryptophan. Fields, in order: D gene, clone size, J gene, V gene, CDR3 DNA, CDR3 protein. The D gene is left open where the match is weak. A row's size may be missing; if present it is once, few, many or a size class.

NA | few | TRBJ1-1 | TRBV6-2/TRBV6-3 | TGTGCCAGCAGTTATGGGGGACGGGCTGAAGCTTTCTTT | CASSYGGRAEAFF
NA | NA | TRBJ1-2 | TRBV7-9 | TGTGCCAGCAGCTTAACGAGGGGGGCAAGAGCTAACTATGGCTACACCTTC | CASSLTRGARANYGYTF
NA | NA | TRBJ2-4 | TRBV5-6 | TGTGCCAGCAGCACCTCAGGTGCCAAAAACATTCAGTACTTC | CASSTSGAKNIQYF
NA | few | TRBJ2-5 | TRBV7-6 | TGTGCCAGCCGGGGAGGGGGGACTTGGAAACAAGAGACCCAGTACTTC | CASRGGGTWKQETQYF
NA | few | TRBJ1-2 | TRBV29-1 | TGCAGCGTTGCAGGGGACTATGGCTACACCTTC | CSVAGDYGYTF
NA | NA | TRBJ2-7 | TRBV20-1 | TGCAGTGCTAGCAGCCCTTCTAGCTCCTACGAGCAGTACTTC | CSASSPSSSYEQYF
TRBD1 | NA | TRBJ2-1 | TRBV5-6 | TGTGCCAGCAGTCTTACAGGGGGCGCTGAGCAGTTCTTC | CASSLTGGAEQFF
TRBD2 | NA | TRBJ2-1 | TRBV6-5 | TGTGCCAGCAGTTTTTTAAAAGGGGTGGCGGGAGCGGAGCAGTTCTTC | CASSFLKGVAGAEQFF
NA | NA | TRBJ2-3 | TRBV7-9 | TGTGCCAGCAGCCCCGGGGGCTCCCCTTACACAGATACGCAGTATTTT | CASSPGGSPYTDTQYF
TRBD2 | NA | TRBJ2-5 | TRBV7-9 | TGTGCCAGCAGCTTTACTAGCGACACACGGGAGACCCAGTACTTC | CASSFTSDTRETQYF
NA | NA | TRBJ2-7 | TRBV28 | TGTGCCAGCAGTTCTCTAGTGTCGGGTCACGAGCAGTACTTC | CASSSLVSGHEQYF
NA | few | TRBJ1-5 | TRBV20-1 | TGCAGTGCTATCGGTTTTGTCTCACAGGTGGATCAGCCCCAGCATTTT | CSAIGFVSQVDQPQHF
NA | NA | TRBJ2-3 | TRBV12-3/TRBV12-4 | TGTGCCAGCACCGGCGCAGATACGCAGTATTTT | CASTGADTQYF
TRBD2 | NA | TRBJ2-3 | TRBV28 | TGTGCCAGCAGTCCCACAAGCGGGAGAAGCACAGATACGCAGTATTTT | CASSPTSGRSTDTQYF
TRBD2 | NA | TRBJ2-5 | TRBV2 | TGTGCCAGCAATTCCCAGGGCTCGGGGGGAGGGACCCAGTACTTC | CASNSQGSGGGTQYF
TRBD1 | once | TRBJ2-7 | TRBV6-1 | TGTGCCAGCAGGGTTCGACAGGGCTACGAGCAGTACTTC | CASRVRQGYEQYF
NA | NA | TRBJ1-1 | TRBV23-1 | TGCGCCAGCAGTCAATGGGACCCTAGAGACACTGAAGCTTTCTTT | CASSQWDPRDTEAFF
NA | few | TRBJ2-3 | TRBV20-1 | TGCAGTGTTGGGGGTGGCACAGATACGCAGTATTTT | CSVGGGTDTQYF
NA | once | TRBJ1-1 | TRBV4-3 | TGCGCCAGCAGCCGACAGGCGACTATGAACACTGAAGCTTTCTTT | CASSRQATMNTEAFF
TRBD2 | NA | TRBJ2-7 | TRBV6-1 | TGTGCCAGCAGACTAGCGGGAGACGCCTACGAGCAGTACTTC | CASRLAGDAYEQYF
TRBD1 | NA | TRBJ1-1 | TRBV19 | TGTGCCAGTAGTATCCTACAGGGGTTGGGCACTGAAGCTTTCTTT | CASSILQGLGTEAFF
TRBD1 | few | TRBJ1-3 | TRBV6-5 | TGTGCCAGCAGTTACTCCCGCGGGACAGGGGGTGACTCTGGAAACACCATATATTTT | CASSYSRGTGGDSGNTIYF
NA | few | TRBJ2-3 | TRBV15 | TGTGCCACCAGGAAGGCGGCAGGCGTCTCAGATACGCAGTATTTT | CATRKAAGVSDTQYF
TRBD1 | NA | TRBJ2-7 | TRBV19 | TGTGCCAGTAGTGGACAGGCCTCCTACGAGCAGTACTTC | CASSGQASYEQYF
NA | NA | TRBJ1-6 | TRBV20-1 | TGCAGTGGAGCGGGACCGGGTGATTCACCCCTCCACTTT | CSGAGPGDSPLHF
NA | once | TRBJ2-7 | TRBV28 | TGTGCCAGCAGTTTATGGGGGGAACGAGACTACGAGCAGTACTTC | CASSLWGERDYEQYF
NA | few | TRBJ1-5 | TRBV6-1 | TGTGCCAGCAGCCGGCCAGTGACAGGTAATCAGCCCCAGCATTTT | CASSRPVTGNQPQHF
NA | NA | TRBJ1-1 | TRBV5-6 | TGTGCCAGCAGCTTACTGGGGGTAGGGAACACTGAAGCTTTCTTT | CASSLLGVGNTEAFF
NA | NA | TRBJ1-4 | TRBV20-1 | TGCAGTGCCCAAGCGCTTGAAAAACTGTTTTTT | CSAQALEKLFF
NA | few | TRBJ2-3 | TRBV7-2 | TGTGCCAGCAGCCCCCGATTAACAGATACGCAGTATTTT | CASSPRLTDTQYF
NA | few | TRBJ1-5 | TRBV27 | TGTGCCAGCAGTTCGACAGATAGCAATCAGCCCCAGCATTTT | CASSSTDSNQPQHF
NA | NA | TRBJ2-3 | TRBV7-9 | TGTGCCAGCAGCGACCGGGGGCACGGCACAGATACGCAGTATTTT | CASSDRGHGTDTQYF
NA | NA | TRBJ2-5 | TRBV14 | TGTGCCAGCAGCCCATCTACAGGGTTTAGTGCCCAAGAGACCCAGTACTTC | CASSPSTGFSAQETQYF
NA | few | TRBJ2-3 | TRBV18 | TGTGCCAGCTCACCCATAACAAGCACAGATACGCAGTATTTT | CASSPITSTDTQYF
NA | NA | TRBJ1-1 | TRBV7-9 | TGTGCCAGCAGCGAAGCCGGGACTCCAGGGGCTTTCTTT | CASSEAGTPGAFF
TRBD1 | NA | TRBJ2-3 | TRBV6-1 | TGTGCCAGCGGACCCCAGGGGGCTAGTACAGATACGCAGTATTTT | CASGPQGASTDTQYF
NA | NA | TRBJ2-7 | TRBV27 | TGTGCCAGCAGTTTGAGGGCCTACTACGAGCAGTACTTC | CASSLRAYYEQYF
TRBD1 | medium-sized | TRBJ1-2 | TRBV7-9 | TGTGCCAGCAGCTTAGGGGGGACAGTCGACTGGGGCTACACCTTC | CASSLGGTVDWGYTF
NA | NA | TRBJ1-6 | TRBV4-2 | TGTGCCAGCAGCCAAGAATCTGGTCCCACATCCTATAATTCACCCCTCCACTTT | CASSQESGPTSYNSPLHF
NA | NA | TRBJ1-5 | TRBV15 | TGTGCCACCAGCAGAGGTGGGGGGGGGAATCAGCCCCAGCATTTT | CATSRGGGGNQPQHF
NA | few | TRBJ2-7 | TRBV6-5 | TGTGCCAGCAGTTACATTCCGGGACAAGGCTACGAGCAGTACTTC | CASSYIPGQGYEQYF
TRBD1 | NA | TRBJ1-2 | TRBV27 | TGTGCCAGCACCCGGGCGGACAGGGCCGCTGGCCACACCTTC | CASTRADRAAGHTF
NA | NA | TRBJ1-6 | TRBV6-4 | TGTGCCAGCAGTGTATCGTCGGACAATAATTCACCCCTCCACTTT | CASSVSSDNNSPLHF
NA | NA | TRBJ1-6 | TRBV6-1 | TGTGCCAGCAGTCCCCCAGGTAGAGGTGGTTCACCCCTCCACTTT | CASSPPGRGGSPLHF
NA | NA | TRBJ2-4 | TRBV27 | TGTGCCAGCAGTTTGGCAACAGGGATAGCCAAAAACATTCAGTACTTC | CASSLATGIAKNIQYF
NA | few | TRBJ2-2 | TRBV10-1 | TGCGCCAGCAGTGAGTCTGGGACCGGGGAGCTGTTTTTT | CASSESGTGELFF
NA | few | TRBJ1-1 | TRBV20-1 | TGCAGTGCTAGGGATAGCATGAACACTGAAGCTTTCTTT | CSARDSMNTEAFF
NA | NA | TRBJ1-3 | TRBV7-9 | TGTGCCAGCAGCTGGGGGAGGGCAGGAAACACCATATATTTT | CASSWGRAGNTIYF
NA | medium-sized | TRBJ1-6 | TRBV7-2 | TGTGCCAGCAGTCCGTCCTATTTAAGGGTCCCTCAGTCACCCCTCCACTTT | CASSPSYLRVPQSPLHF
NA | once | TRBJ1-1 | TRBV14 | TGTGCCAGCAGCCGCACAGAGAACACTGAAGCTTTCTTT | CASSRTENTEAFF
TRBD2 | NA | TRBJ2-7 | TRBV11-2 | TGTGCCAGCAGCTTAGGAACTAGCGGGACCTACGAGCAGTACTTC | CASSLGTSGTYEQYF
NA | NA | TRBJ2-1 | TRBV20-1 | TGCAGTGCTACCCGGAGGGGCAATCAGCAGTTCTTC | CSATRRGNQQFF
NA | NA | TRBJ1-1 | TRBV12-3/TRBV12-4 | TGTGCCAGCAGGGGTAGAAACACTGAAGCTTTCTTT | CASRGRNTEAFF
NA | NA | TRBJ1-1 | TRBV28 | TGTGCCAGCAGTTTACGCTTGAACACTGAAGCTTTCTTT | CASSLRLNTEAFF